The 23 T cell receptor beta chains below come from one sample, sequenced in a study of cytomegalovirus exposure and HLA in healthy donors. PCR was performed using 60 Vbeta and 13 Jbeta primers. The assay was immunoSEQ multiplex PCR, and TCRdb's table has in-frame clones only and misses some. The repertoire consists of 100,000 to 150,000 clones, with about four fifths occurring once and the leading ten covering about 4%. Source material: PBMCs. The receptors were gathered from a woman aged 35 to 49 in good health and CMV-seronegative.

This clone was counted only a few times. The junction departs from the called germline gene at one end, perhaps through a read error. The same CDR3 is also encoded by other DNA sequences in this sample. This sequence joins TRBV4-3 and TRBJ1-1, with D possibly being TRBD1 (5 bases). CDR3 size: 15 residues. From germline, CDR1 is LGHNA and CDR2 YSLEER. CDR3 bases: TGCGCCAGTAGCCAAGATTGGGGGGGAGGCACTGAAGCTTTCTTT. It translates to CASSQDWGGGTEAFF.

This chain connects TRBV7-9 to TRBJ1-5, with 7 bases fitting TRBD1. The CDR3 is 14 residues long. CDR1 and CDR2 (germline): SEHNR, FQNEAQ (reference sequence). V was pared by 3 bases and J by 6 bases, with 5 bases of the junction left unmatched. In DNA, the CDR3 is TGTGCCAGCAGCTTTGAGACAGGGATTCAGCCCCAGCATTTT. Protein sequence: CASSFETGIQPQHF.

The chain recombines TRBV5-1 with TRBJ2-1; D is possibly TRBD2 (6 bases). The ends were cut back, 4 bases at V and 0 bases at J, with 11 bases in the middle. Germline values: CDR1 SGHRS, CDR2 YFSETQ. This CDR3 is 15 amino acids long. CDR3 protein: CASSPAGSSYNEQFF. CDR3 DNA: TGCGCCAGCAGCCCGGCCGGGAGCTCCTACAATGAGCAGTTCTTC.

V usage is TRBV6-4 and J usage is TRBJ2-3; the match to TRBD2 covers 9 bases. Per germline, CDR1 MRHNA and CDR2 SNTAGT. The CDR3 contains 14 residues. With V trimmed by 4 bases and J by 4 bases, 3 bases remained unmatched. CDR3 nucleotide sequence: TGTGCCAGCAGTGGCCGCGGGGGGGCAGATACGCAGTATTTT. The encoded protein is CASSGRGGADTQYF.

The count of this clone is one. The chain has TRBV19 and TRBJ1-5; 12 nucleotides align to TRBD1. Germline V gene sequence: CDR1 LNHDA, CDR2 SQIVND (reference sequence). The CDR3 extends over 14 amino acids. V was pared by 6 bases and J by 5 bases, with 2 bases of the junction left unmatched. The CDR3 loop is CASSGTGGHQPQHF. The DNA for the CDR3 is TGTGCCAGTAGCGGGACAGGGGGCCATCAGCCCCAGCATTTT.

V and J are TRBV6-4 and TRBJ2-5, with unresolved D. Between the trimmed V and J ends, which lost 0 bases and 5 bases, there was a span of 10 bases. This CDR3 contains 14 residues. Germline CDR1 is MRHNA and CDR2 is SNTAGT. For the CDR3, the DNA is TGTGCCAGCAGTGACTCGCCCCTGAGGGAGACCCAGTACTTC. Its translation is CASSDSPLRETQYF.

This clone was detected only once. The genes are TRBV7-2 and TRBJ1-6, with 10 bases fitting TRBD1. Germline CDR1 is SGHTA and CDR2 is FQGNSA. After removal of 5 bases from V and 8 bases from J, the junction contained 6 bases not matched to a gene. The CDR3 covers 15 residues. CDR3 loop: CASSARQGAHSPLHF. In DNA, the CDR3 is TGTGCCAGCAGCGCCAGACAGGGGGCGCATTCACCCCTCCACTTT.

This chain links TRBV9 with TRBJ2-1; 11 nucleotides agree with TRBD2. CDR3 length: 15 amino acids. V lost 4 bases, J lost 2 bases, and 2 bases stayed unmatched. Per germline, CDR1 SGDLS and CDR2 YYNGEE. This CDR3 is CASSNSGGAYNEQFF. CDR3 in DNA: TGTGCCAGCAGCAATAGCGGGGGGGCCTACAATGAGCAGTTCTTC.

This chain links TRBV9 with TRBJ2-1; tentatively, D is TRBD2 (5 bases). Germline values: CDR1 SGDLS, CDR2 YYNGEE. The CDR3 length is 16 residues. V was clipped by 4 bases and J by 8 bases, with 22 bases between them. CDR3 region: CASSPQGSAGWDEQFF. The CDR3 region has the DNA TGTGCCAGCAGCCCCCAAGGGAGCGCTGGATGGGATGAGCAGTTCTTC.

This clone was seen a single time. As DNA, the CDR3 is TGTGCCAGCAGCACCTGGACAGACGTCAATGAAAAACTGTTTTTT. This codes for CASSTWTDVNEKLFF. The gene calls are TRBV11-2 and TRBJ1-4; the D gene is possibly TRBD1 (6 bases). This CDR3 has 15 residues. The V end was cut by 5 bases, the J end by 5 bases, with 15 bases between. In germline, CDR1 is SGHAT, CDR2 FQNNGV.

CDR3 residues: CATSGRTSGLRSSYEQYF. The CDR3 DNA reads TGTGCCACCAGCGGTAGGACTAGCGGGCTTAGAAGCTCCTACGAGCAGTACTTC. The chain links TRBV15 to TRBJ2-7; 11 positions match TRBD2. The length of the CDR3 is 18 residues. J gave up 0 bases and V 5 bases, and 12 bases lay outside the gene matches. CDR1 is LNHNV and CDR2 is YYDKDF in the germline V gene (reference sequence).

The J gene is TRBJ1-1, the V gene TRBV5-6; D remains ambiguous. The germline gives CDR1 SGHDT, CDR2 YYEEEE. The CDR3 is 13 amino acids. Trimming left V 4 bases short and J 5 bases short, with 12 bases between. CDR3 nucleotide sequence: TGTGCCAGCAGCCTAGATCCGTTGACTGAAGCTTTCTTT. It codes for CASSLDPLTEAFF.

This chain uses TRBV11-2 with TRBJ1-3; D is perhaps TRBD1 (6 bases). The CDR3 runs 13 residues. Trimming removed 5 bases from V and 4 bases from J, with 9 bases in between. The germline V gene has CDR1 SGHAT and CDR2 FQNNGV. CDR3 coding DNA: TGTGCCAGCAGCACAGGGTTCGGAAACACCATATATTTT. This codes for CASSTGFGNTIYF.

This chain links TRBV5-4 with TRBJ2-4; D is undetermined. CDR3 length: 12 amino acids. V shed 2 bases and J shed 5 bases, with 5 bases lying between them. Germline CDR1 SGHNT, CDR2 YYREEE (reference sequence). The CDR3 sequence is CASSFGENIQYF. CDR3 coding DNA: TGTGCCAGCAGCTTCGGAGAAAACATTCAGTACTTC.

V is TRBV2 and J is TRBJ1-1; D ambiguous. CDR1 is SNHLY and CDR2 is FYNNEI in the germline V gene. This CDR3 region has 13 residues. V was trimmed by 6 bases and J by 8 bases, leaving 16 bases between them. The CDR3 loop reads CASRTAQKLEAFF. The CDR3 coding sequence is TGTGCCAGCAGGACCGCACAGAAACTGGAAGCTTTCTTT.

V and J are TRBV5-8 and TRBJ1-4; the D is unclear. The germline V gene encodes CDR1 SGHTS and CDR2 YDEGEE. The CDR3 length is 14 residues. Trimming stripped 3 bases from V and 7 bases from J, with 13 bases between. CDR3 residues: CASSSRDLTEKLFF. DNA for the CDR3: TGTGCCAGCAGCTCCCGGGATCTTACTGAAAAACTGTTTTTT.

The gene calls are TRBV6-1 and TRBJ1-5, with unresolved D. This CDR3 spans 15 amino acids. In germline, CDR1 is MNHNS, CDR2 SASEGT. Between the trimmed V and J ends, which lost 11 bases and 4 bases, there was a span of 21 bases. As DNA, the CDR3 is TGTGCCGCATCCCCCTCCGGGGTCTCAAATCAGCCCCAGCATTTT. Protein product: CAASPSGVSNQPQHF.

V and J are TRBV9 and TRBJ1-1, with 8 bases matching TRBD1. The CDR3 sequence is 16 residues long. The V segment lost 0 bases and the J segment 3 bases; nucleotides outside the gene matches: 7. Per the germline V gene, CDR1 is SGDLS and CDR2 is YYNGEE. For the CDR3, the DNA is TGTGCCAGCAGCGTAGATCTACCGGGACAGGACACTGAAGCTTTCTTT. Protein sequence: CASSVDLPGQDTEAFF.

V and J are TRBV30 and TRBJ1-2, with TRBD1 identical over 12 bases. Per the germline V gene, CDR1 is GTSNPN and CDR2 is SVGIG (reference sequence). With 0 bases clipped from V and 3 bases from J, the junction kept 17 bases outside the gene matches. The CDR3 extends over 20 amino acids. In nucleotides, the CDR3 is TGTGCCTGGAGTGTACGGGTCACCGGGACAGGGGGCGCCCCCTACTATGGCTACACCTTC. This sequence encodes CAWSVRVTGTGGAPYYGYTF.

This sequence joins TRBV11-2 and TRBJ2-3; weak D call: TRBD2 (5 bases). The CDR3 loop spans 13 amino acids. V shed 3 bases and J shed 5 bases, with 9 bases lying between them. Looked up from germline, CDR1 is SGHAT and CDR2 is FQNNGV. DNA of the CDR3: TGTGCCAGCAGCTTGTACGCGGGAGATACGCAGTATTTT. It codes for CASSLYAGDTQYF.

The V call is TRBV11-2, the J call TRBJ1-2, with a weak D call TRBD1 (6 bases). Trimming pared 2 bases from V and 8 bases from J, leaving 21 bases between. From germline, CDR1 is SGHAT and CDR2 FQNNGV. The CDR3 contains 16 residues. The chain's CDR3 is CASSLKPPQGDKGYTF. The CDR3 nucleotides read TGTGCCAGCAGCTTAAAACCCCCACAGGGAGATAAAGGCTACACCTTC.

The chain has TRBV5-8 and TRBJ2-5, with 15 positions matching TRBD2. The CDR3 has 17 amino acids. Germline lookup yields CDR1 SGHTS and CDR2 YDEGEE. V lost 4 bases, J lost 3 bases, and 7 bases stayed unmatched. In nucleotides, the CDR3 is TGTGCCAGCAGCGACCGGACTAGCGGGGGGGAGAAAGAGACCCAGTACTTC. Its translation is CASSDRTSGGEKETQYF.

The CDR3 loop reads CASSDPVSRAGGYTF. The CDR3 DNA reads as TGTGCCAGCAGTGACCCAGTCAGCAGGGCAGGTGGCTACACCTTC. The chain couples TRBV25-1 to TRBJ1-2, with a possible D match to TRBD1 (5 bases). Germline CDR1 reads MGHDK; CDR2 reads SYGVNS. The V and J ends lost 3 bases and 7 bases respectively, with 18 bases between them. The CDR3 length is 15 residues.